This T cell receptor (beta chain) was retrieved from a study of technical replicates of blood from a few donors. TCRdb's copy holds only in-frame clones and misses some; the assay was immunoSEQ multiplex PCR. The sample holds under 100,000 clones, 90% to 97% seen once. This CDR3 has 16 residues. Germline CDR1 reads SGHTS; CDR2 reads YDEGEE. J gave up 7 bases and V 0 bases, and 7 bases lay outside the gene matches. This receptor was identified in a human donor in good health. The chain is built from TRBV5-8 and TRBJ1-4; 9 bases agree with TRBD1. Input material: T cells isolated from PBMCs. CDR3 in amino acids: CASSLVVQGAGEKLFF. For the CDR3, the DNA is TGTGCCAGCAGCTTGGTGGTACAGGGGGCGGGTGAAAAACTGTTTTTT.